The clone carrying this TCR beta chain was seen at least ten times. The data stem from a study of Graves' ophthalmopathy and Graves' hyperthyroidism. The ends were cut back, 3 bases at V and 2 bases at J, with 14 bases in the middle. The CDR3 is 15 amino acids. Germline CDR1 is MNHEY and CDR2 is SMNVEV (reference sequence). The authors amplified TCR beta CDR3 regions, and they did so from RNA transcripts for repertoire sequencing. RT-PCR with HTBI primers came first, then second-round multiplex PCR. Using its own MiXCR run on the multiplex PCR reads, TCRdb lists one record per CDR3 protein. The repertoire includes around 470,000 distinct CDR3 sequences, around 14% of them detected once, and over 8% sits in the top ten.

The TCR comes from a young woman with Graves' ophthalmopathy. Sequencing input: blood. V usage is TRBV27 and J usage is TRBJ2-7; D is uncertain. This CDR3 is CASSFKGATTYEQYF. CDR3 coding DNA: TGTGCCAGCAGTTTTAAGGGCGCCACGACCTACGAGCAGTACTTC.